These 31 T cell receptor beta chains share one sample of origin, sequenced in a study of siplizumab effects on memory and regulatory T cells. The method was immunoSEQ multiplex PCR; TCRdb's version includes in-frame clones alone and lacks a portion of them. The table records tens of thousands of clones, around 97% of them present only once. Input material: naive CD4+ T cells sorted from blood. The receptors originated from a human donor in good health.

The V call is TRBV10-2, the J call TRBJ1-5, with D uncertain. The V end lost 4 bases, the J end lost 0 bases, and 7 bases lay between the germline ends. CDR1 is WSHSY, CDR2 SAAADI, per germline. This CDR3 is 14 amino acids long. The CDR3 sequence is CASSGQNSNQPQHF. DNA of the CDR3: TGCGCCAGCAGTGGCCAGAATAGCAATCAGCCCCAGCATTTT.

This chain links TRBV5-1 with TRBJ2-7; D not resolved. V was trimmed by 7 bases and J by 1 base, leaving 6 bases between them. The CDR3 is 11 residues long. Per germline, CDR1 SGHRS and CDR2 YFSETQ. CDR3 in amino acids: CASSASYEQYF. The CDR3 nucleotides are TGCGCCAGCTCCGCATCCTACGAGCAGTACTTC.

The rearrangement uses TRBV19 and TRBJ2-7; 8 bases agree with TRBD2. This CDR3 is 15 amino acids long. V shed 1 base and J 3 bases; nucleotides not matched to a gene: 5. The germline gives CDR1 LNHDA, CDR2 SQIVND (reference sequence). The CDR3 loop is CASSIARGVHYEQYF. The CDR3 DNA reads as TGTGCCAGTAGTATAGCGCGGGGGGTTCACTACGAGCAGTACTTC.

The chain joins TRBV5-4 to TRBJ1-6, with TRBD1 matching over 7 bases. V trimming: 4 bases; J trimming: 9 bases; junction bases outside the gene matches: 7. The CDR3 runs 14 residues. The V gene's germline CDR1 is SGHNT and CDR2 YYREEE (reference sequence). In nucleotides, the CDR3 is TGTGCCAGCAGCCCCCGGGACAGTGTTTCACCCCTCCACTTT. Translated, it gives CASSPRDSVSPLHF.

The V call is TRBV9, the J call TRBJ2-1, with 9 bases matching TRBD2. This CDR3 is 16 amino acids long. Germline assignment: CDR1 SGDLS and CDR2 YYNGEE. J lost 3 bases, V lost 1 base, and 5 bases had no gene match. The DNA of the CDR3 is TGTGCCAGCAGCGTACTTGGTAGCGGGGGCTACAATGAGCAGTTCTTC. The encoded protein is CASSVLGSGGYNEQFF.

This rearrangement joins TRBV30 to TRBJ1-3; D gene uncertain. The CDR3 is 15 residues long. V lost 1 base and J lost 2, with 12 bases in between. Germline values: CDR1 GTSNPN, CDR2 SVGIG (reference sequence). CDR3 amino acids: CAWSAEGRTGNTIYF. CDR3 nucleotide sequence: TGTGCCTGGAGTGCAGAAGGGAGGACTGGAAACACCATATATTTT.

This chain links TRBV30 with TRBJ1-6; no reliable D call. From germline, CDR1 is GTSNPN and CDR2 SVGIG (reference sequence). Trimming left V 0 bases short and J 5 bases short, with 17 bases between. The CDR3 spans 17 residues. The CDR3 nucleotides are TGTGCCTGGAGTGTTTCGTTCCACCTCCCCAATAATTCACCCCTCCACTTT. It translates to CAWSVSFHLPNNSPLHF.

The CDR3 region is CASSLPTGNYGYTF. The CDR3 coding sequence is TGCGCCAGCAGCCTCCCGACGGGTAACTATGGCTACACCTTC. The chain couples TRBV5-1 to TRBJ1-2; D ambiguous. V was pared by 4 bases and J by 1 base, with 11 bases between. The CDR3 extends over 14 amino acids. From germline, CDR1 is SGHRS and CDR2 YFSETQ.

This chain uses TRBV28 with TRBJ1-1; 10 nucleotides align to TRBD1. Trimming at V came to 5 bases and at J to 5 bases, leaving 8 bases not matched to a gene. The CDR3 runs to 15 residues. Germline CDR1 is MDHEN and CDR2 is SYDVKM. The CDR3 loop reads CASSPPGQGRTEAFF. The CDR3 DNA sequence: TGTGCCAGCAGTCCGCCGGGACAGGGGAGGACTGAAGCTTTCTTT.

The chain combines TRBV5-1 with TRBJ2-7, with 7 bases lining up with TRBD1. The V gene's germline CDR1 is SGHRS and CDR2 YFSETQ. V lost 0 bases to trimming and J lost 7 bases; unmatched junction nucleotides: 10. This CDR3 is 15 amino acids long. CDR3 in amino acids: CASSLATGTRGEQYF. CDR3 DNA sequence: TGCGCCAGCAGCTTGGCGACAGGGACACGGGGAGAGCAGTACTTC.

V and J are TRBV6-1 and TRBJ1-1; D is perhaps TRBD1 (5 bases). CDR1 MNHNS and CDR2 SASEGT come from the germline V gene. V was pared by 6 bases and J by 11 bases, with 16 bases between. This CDR3 is 12 amino acids long. DNA for the CDR3: TGTGCCAGCAGGGGGAACAGGCCTGGGGCTTTCTTT. Its translation: CASRGNRPGAFF.

This chain links TRBV6-5 with TRBJ1-4; D not resolved. Germline-derived CDR1 and CDR2 are MNHEY and SVGAGI. V lost 2 bases, J lost 0 bases, and 4 bases lay in between. The CDR3 sequence is 14 residues long. The CDR3 DNA sequence: TGTGCCAGCAGTTACACAGCAACTAATGAAAAACTGTTTTTT. It encodes CASSYTATNEKLFF.

This clone was seen just once. This chain links TRBV9 with TRBJ1-4, with D unresolved. Per germline, CDR1 SGDLS and CDR2 YYNGEE. The CDR3 is 14 amino acids. Trimming removed 6 bases at V and 2 bases at J, with 11 bases between. This CDR3 reads CASTLGGTNEKLFF. For the CDR3, the DNA is TGTGCCAGCACCCTGGGAGGGACTAATGAAAAACTGTTTTTT.

The rearrangement links TRBV5-3 to TRBJ2-4, with 7 bases fitting TRBD1. TRBV5-3 is annotated as an ORF whose role is uncertain. The CDR3 length is 22 residues. With 1 base clipped from V and 0 bases from J, the junction kept 22 bases outside the gene matches. The CDR3 DNA sequence: TGTGCCAGAAGCTTGAAACCTACAGGGGAGCGTCAAGTCTACCTAGCCAAAAACATTCAGTACTTC. It specifies CARSLKPTGERQVYLAKNIQYF.

V usage is TRBV14 and J usage is TRBJ1-4; D gene ambiguous. Germline assignment: CDR1 SGHDN and CDR2 FVKESK. The CDR3 length is 14 residues. V lost 3 bases and J 0 bases, leaving 5 bases between the germline ends. CDR3 residues: CASSHWSTNEKLFF. CDR3 DNA: TGTGCCAGCAGCCATTGGTCAACTAATGAAAAACTGTTTTTT.

This chain links TRBV7-2 with TRBJ2-5; D call uncertain. Germline assignment: CDR1 SGHTA and CDR2 FQGNSA. CDR3 length: 13 amino acids. The V gene lost 3 bases and the J gene lost 4 bases, with 9 bases spanning the gap. DNA for the CDR3: TGTGCCAGCAGCTTTAGTCAGGTAGAGACCCAGTACTTC. It yields the protein CASSFSQVETQYF. Variable domain in full (rest from reference TRBV7-2 and TRBJ2-5): GAGVSQSPSNKVTEKGKDVELRCDPISGHTALYWYRQSLGQGLEFLIYFQGNSAPDKSGLPSDRFSAERTGGSVSTLTIQRTQQEDSAVYLCASSFSQVETQYFGPGTRLLVL.

The chain uses TRBV7-7 and TRBJ2-7, with TRBD2 matching over 11 bases. Germline CDR1 reads SSHAT; CDR2 reads FNYEAQ (reference sequence). V lost 5 bases and J lost 1; bases outside the gene matches: 1. The CDR3 has 14 amino acids. The CDR3 coding sequence is TGTGCCAGCAGCCCTAGCGGGGGGTCCTACGAGCAGTACTTC. Translation: CASSPSGGSYEQYF.

The CDR3 spells CASSPSGGSTEAFF. The CDR3 coding sequence is TGTGCCAGCAGCCCAAGCGGAGGGTCCACTGAAGCTTTCTTT. This chain links TRBV9 with TRBJ1-1; D unresolved. The CDR3 has 14 amino acids. The germline CDR1 and CDR2 sequences are SGDLS and YYNGEE. Trimming removed 4 bases at V and 4 bases at J, with 14 bases between.

V is TRBV30 and J is TRBJ2-7; D is perhaps TRBD2 (6 bases). The V gene lost 2 bases and the J gene lost 3 bases, with 14 bases spanning the gap. This CDR3 contains 14 residues. Germline CDR1 GTSNPN, CDR2 SVGIG (reference sequence). The CDR3 loop is CAWSIGGKGYEQYF. The CDR3 nucleotides read TGTGCCTGGAGTATTGGAGGGAAAGGCTACGAGCAGTACTTC.

This clone was recorded once. The chain links TRBV9 to TRBJ1-4, with TRBD1 matching 7 bases. V shed 10 bases, J shed 5 bases, and the junction held 8 bases outside the gene matches. The V gene's germline CDR1 is SGDLS and CDR2 YYNGEE. This CDR3 is built from 13 residues. The CDR3 loop is CAPRGGLNEKLFF. For the CDR3, the DNA is TGTGCCCCCAGGGGGGGGTTAAATGAAAAACTGTTTTTT. The full variable domain, its missing parts supplied by reference TRBV9 and TRBJ1-4, is DSGVTQTPKHLITATGQRVTLRCSPRSGDLSVYWYQQSLDQGLQFLIQYYNGEERAKGNILERFSAQQFPDLHSELNLSSLELGDSALYFCAPRGGLNEKLFFGSGTQLSVL.

V gene TRBV27 combines with J gene TRBJ1-2, with a possible D match to TRBD1 (6 bases). Trimming left V 5 bases short and J 6 bases short, with 13 bases between. CDR1 and CDR2 from the germline V gene are MNHEY and SMNVEV (reference sequence). CDR3 length: 13 residues. Written as DNA, the CDR3 is TGTGCCAGCAGTCGGACTCACAGGGATGGCTACACCTTC. It yields the protein CASSRTHRDGYTF.

This chain uses TRBV7-2 with TRBJ2-5; a weak D match, TRBD1 (5 bases). V lost 2 bases to trimming and J lost 2 bases, with 15 bases between them. This CDR3 comprises 16 residues. The germline CDR1 and CDR2 sequences are SGHTA and FQGNSA. CDR3 bases: TGTGCCAGCAGCTTAAATTTGGCAGGGCCACAAGAGACCCAGTACTTC. This gives the protein CASSLNLAGPQETQYF.

This chain joins TRBV5-6 and TRBJ2-3; TRBD2 might be the D (6 bases). Germline V CDR1 and CDR2: SGHDT, YYEEEE. V lost 4 bases and J 1 base, leaving 16 bases between the germline ends. The CDR3 has 16 amino acids. CDR3 bases: TGTGCCAGCAGCCAGCCGCTAGCGATCGGCACAGATACGCAGTATTTT. It codes for CASSQPLAIGTDTQYF. The full variable domain, its missing parts supplied by reference TRBV5-6 and TRBJ2-3, is DAGVTQSPTHLIKTRGQQVTLRCSPKSGHDTVSWYQQALGQGPQFIFQYYEEEERQRGNFPDRFSGHQFPNYSSELNVNALLLGDSALYLCASSQPLAIGTDTQYFGPGTRLTVL.

The V call is TRBV11-2, the J call TRBJ2-1; no firm D call. V lost 8 bases, J lost 8 bases, and 16 bases lay in between. The germline gives CDR1 SGHAT, CDR2 FQNNGV. CDR3 size: 13 residues. Written as DNA, the CDR3 is TGTGCCAGCCGGCTAAACCAGGTGTATGAGCAGTTCTTC. Protein sequence: CASRLNQVYEQFF. Filled out from reference TRBV11-2 and TRBJ2-1, the complete variable domain reads EAGVAQSPRYKIIEKRQSVAFWCNPISGHATLYWYQQILGQGPKLLIQFQNNGVVDDSQLPKDRFSAERLKGVDSTLKIQPAKLEDSAVYLCASRLNQVYEQFFGPGTRLTVL.

The rearrangement joins TRBV14 to TRBJ2-7; tentatively, D is TRBD1 (5 bases). There are 12 residues in the CDR3. Trimming took 1 base from V and 8 from J, leaving 9 bases between them. Germline CDR1 is SGHDN and CDR2 is FVKESK. The CDR3 region is CASSQVTDKQYF. The CDR3 bases are TGTGCCAGCAGCCAAGTAACGGACAAGCAGTACTTC.

J is TRBJ1-2 and V is TRBV2; no reliable D call. Germline assignment: CDR1 SNHLY and CDR2 FYNNEI. Trimming left V 7 bases short and J 0 bases short, with 12 bases between. The CDR3 runs to 14 residues. The DNA for the CDR3 is TGTGCCAGCACCGTAGGTGGGCCTAACTATGGCTACACCTTC. Residues: CASTVGGPNYGYTF.

The J gene is TRBJ2-2, the V gene TRBV7-2; the D is unclear. The ends were cut back, 2 bases at V and 6 bases at J, with 7 bases in the middle. This CDR3 comprises 13 residues. Per germline, CDR1 SGHTA and CDR2 FQGNSA. CDR3 DNA: TGTGCCAGCAGCTTATTTCTATCCGGGGAGCTGTTTTTT. It codes for CASSLFLSGELFF.

The chain links TRBV6-5 to TRBJ1-2, with 9 bases that match TRBD1. V lost 5 bases, J lost 8 bases, and 9 bases stayed unmatched. The germline CDR1 and CDR2 sequences are MNHEY and SVGAGI. CDR3 size: 14 residues. The CDR3 here is CASSIRTGETGYTF. The CDR3 coding sequence is TGTGCCAGCAGTATCCGGACAGGGGAAACAGGCTACACCTTC.

The rearrangement uses TRBV27 and TRBJ2-7; 7 bases line up with TRBD1. CDR1 is MNHEY, CDR2 SMNVEV, per germline (reference sequence). This CDR3 is built from 15 residues. After removal of 1 base from V and 3 bases from J, the junction contained 6 bases not matched to a gene. DNA for the CDR3: TGTGCCAGCAGTTTATTAGGGACAGAGAACTACGAGCAGTACTTC. Translating it yields CASSLLGTENYEQYF.

This rearrangement joins TRBV6-4 to TRBJ1-1; 8 bases agree with TRBD1. The germline gives CDR1 MRHNA, CDR2 SNTAGT. This CDR3 has 11 amino acids. V lost 11 bases, J lost 11 bases, and 10 bases stayed unmatched. In DNA, the CDR3 is TGTGCCTCCCGGGACAGGTTGCGGGCTTTCTTT. This gives the protein CASRDRLRAFF.

This chain joins TRBV5-4 and TRBJ1-1, with a possible D match to TRBD1 (5 bases). V dropped 4 bases and J dropped 1 base, with 14 bases sitting between them. CDR3 size: 15 residues. Germline V gene sequence: CDR1 SGHNT, CDR2 YYREEE (reference sequence). CDR3: CASSAGGMGNTEAFF. The CDR3 DNA follows: TGTGCCAGCAGCGCGGGGGGAATGGGGAACACTGAAGCTTTCTTT. The entire variable domain, with the rest obtained from reference TRBV5-4 and TRBJ1-1, is as follows: ETGVTQSPTHLIKTRGQQVTLRCSSQSGHNTVSWYQQALGQGPQFIFQYYREEENGRGNFPPRFSGLQFPNYSSELNVNALELDDSALYLCASSAGGMGNTEAFFGQGTRLTVV.